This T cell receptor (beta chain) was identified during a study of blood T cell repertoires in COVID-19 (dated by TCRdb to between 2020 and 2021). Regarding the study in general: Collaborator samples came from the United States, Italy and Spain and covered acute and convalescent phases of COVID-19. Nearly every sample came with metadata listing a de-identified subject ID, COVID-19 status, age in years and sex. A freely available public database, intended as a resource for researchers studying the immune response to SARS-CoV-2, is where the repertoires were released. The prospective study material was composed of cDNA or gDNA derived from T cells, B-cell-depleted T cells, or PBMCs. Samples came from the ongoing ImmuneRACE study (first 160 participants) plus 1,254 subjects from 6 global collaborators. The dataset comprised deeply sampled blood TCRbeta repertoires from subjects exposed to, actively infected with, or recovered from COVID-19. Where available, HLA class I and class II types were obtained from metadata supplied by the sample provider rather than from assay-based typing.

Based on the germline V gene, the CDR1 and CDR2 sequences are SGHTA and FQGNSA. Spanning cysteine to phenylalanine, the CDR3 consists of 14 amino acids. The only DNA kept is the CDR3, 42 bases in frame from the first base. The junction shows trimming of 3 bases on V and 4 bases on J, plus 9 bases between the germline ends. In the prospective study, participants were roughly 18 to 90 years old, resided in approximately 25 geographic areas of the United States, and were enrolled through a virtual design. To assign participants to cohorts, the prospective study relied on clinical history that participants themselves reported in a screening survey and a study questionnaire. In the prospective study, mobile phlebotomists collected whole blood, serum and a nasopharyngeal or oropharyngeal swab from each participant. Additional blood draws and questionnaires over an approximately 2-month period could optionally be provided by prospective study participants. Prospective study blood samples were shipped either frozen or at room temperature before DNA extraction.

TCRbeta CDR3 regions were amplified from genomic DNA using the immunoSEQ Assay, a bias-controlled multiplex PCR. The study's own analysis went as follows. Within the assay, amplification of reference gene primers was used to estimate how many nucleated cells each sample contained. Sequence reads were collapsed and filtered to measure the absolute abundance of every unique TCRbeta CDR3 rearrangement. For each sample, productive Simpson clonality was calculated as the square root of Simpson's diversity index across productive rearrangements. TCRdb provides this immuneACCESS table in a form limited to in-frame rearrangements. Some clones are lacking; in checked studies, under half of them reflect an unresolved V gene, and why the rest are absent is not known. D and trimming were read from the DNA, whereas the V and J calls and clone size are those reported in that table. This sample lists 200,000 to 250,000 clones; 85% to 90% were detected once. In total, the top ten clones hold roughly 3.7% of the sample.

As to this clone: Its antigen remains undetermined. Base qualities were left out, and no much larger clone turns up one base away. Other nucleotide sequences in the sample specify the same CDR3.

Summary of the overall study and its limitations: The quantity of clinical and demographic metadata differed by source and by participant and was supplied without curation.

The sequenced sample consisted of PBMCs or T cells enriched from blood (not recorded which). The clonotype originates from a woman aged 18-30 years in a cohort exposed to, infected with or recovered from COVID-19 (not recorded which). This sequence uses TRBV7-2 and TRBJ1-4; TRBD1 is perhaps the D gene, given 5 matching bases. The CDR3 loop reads CASSFGQGNEKLFF. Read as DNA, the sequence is TGTGCCAGCAGCTTCGGTCAGGGTAATGAAAAACTGTTTTTT. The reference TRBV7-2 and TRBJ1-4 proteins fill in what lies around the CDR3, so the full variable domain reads GAGVSQSPSNKVTEKGKDVELRCDPISGHTALYWYRQSLGQGLEFLIYFQGNSAPDKSGLPSDRFSAERTGGSVSTLTIQRTQQEDSAVYLCASSFGQGNEKLFFGSGTQLSVL.